Below, 29 T cell receptor beta chains from the same sample are listed, as sequenced in a study of cytomegalovirus exposure and HLA in healthy donors. This PCR relied on a set of 60 Vbeta primers and 13 Jbeta primers. Produced via immunoSEQ multiplex PCR; TCRdb's table is partial and in-frame only. The sample carries 100,000 to 150,000 clones, about 84% recorded once. The sample was PBMCs. The receptors originated from a man between 18 and 29 years old in good health and CMV-seropositive.

This clone was counted only a few times. The chain links TRBV4-1 to TRBJ2-6, with D perhaps TRBD2 (6 bases). V was trimmed by 0 bases and J by 0 bases, leaving 12 bases between them. Germline V gene sequence: CDR1 MGHRA, CDR2 YSYEKL. The CDR3 contains 18 residues. CDR3 sequence reads: CASSQEGAGYSGANVLTF. The CDR3 nucleotides are TGCGCCAGCAGCCAAGAAGGCGCGGGGTACTCTGGGGCCAACGTCCTGACTTTC.

This sequence joins TRBV19 and TRBJ2-7, with 9 positions matching TRBD1. The CDR3 covers 13 residues. CDR1 is LNHDA and CDR2 is SQIVND in the germline V gene (reference sequence). V shed 6 bases and J 7 bases; nucleotides not matched to a gene: 7. The CDR3 sequence: CASSVTGGREQYF. The CDR3 DNA is TGTGCCAGTAGCGTAACAGGGGGCAGGGAGCAGTACTTC.

Here the CDR3 reads CASSLGDRDSYEQYF. Here the CDR3 DNA reads TGCGCCAGCAGCTTGGGGGACAGGGATTCCTACGAGCAGTACTTC. The rearrangement uses TRBV5-1 and TRBJ2-7, with 9 bases fitting TRBD1. V was pared by 0 bases and J by 1 base, with 2 bases of the junction left unmatched. Germline V gene lookup returns CDR1 SGHRS and CDR2 YFSETQ. The CDR3 totals 15 residues.

The J gene is TRBJ1-1, the V gene TRBV30; possible D gene TRBD1, 5 bases. Germline V gene data show CDR1 as GTSNPN and CDR2 as SVGIG (reference sequence). This CDR3 contains 12 residues. The ends were cut back, 4 bases at V and 7 bases at J, with 13 bases in the middle. CDR3 region: CAWNFAGGEAFF. In DNA form, the CDR3 reads TGTGCCTGGAACTTCGCGGGGGGTGAAGCTTTCTTT.

The chain employs TRBV4-3 and TRBJ1-3; D remains unclear. Germline CDR1 reads LGHNA; CDR2 reads YSLEER. V dropped 3 bases and J dropped 0 bases, with 9 bases sitting between them. This CDR3 contains 15 residues. This CDR3 reads CASSQSRDSGNTIYF. In nucleotides, the CDR3 is TGCGCCAGCAGCCAGTCACGCGACTCTGGAAACACCATATATTTT.

The rearrangement links TRBV10-2 to TRBJ1-2, with TRBD1 identical over 8 bases. The germline gives CDR1 WSHSY, CDR2 SAAADI. The CDR3 is made up of 13 amino acids. Trimming took 8 bases from V and 4 from J; bases not matched to a gene: 6. DNA for the CDR3: TGCGCCAGCGGGACAGGACAGGGCTATGGCTACACCTTC. Translated: CASGTGQGYGYTF.

Comment on this clone: An end of the junction differs from the germline gene, which may be a read error. The chain carries TRBV7-9 and TRBJ2-7; possible D gene TRBD2, 5 bases. Per the germline V gene, CDR1 is SEHNR and CDR2 is FQNEAQ (reference sequence). This CDR3 contains 12 residues. CDR3 in DNA: TGTTCCAGCAGCCCCGGACTGGGCGAGCAGTACTTC. Translating it yields CSSSPGLGEQYF. Using reference TRBV7-9 and TRBJ2-7 for the parts outside the CDR3, the full variable domain is DTGVSQNPRHKITKRGQNVTFRCDPISEHNRLYWYRQTLGQGPEFLTYFQNEAQLEKSRLLSDRFSAERPKGSFSTLEIQRTEQGDSAMYLCSSSPGLGEQYFGPGTRLTVT.

This clone was picked up a small number of times. The chain is built from TRBV7-8 and TRBJ2-3, with 7 nucleotides matching TRBD2. Germline CDR1 is SGHVS and CDR2 is FQNEAQ. CDR3 length equals 16 residues. The trim removed 5 bases at V and 2 bases at J, leaving 10 bases unmatched. CDR3 nucleotides: TGTGCCAGCAGCCCAAGGGAGGGAGGTTACACAGATACGCAGTATTTT. Protein product: CASSPREGGYTDTQYF.

The gene calls are TRBV11-2 and TRBJ2-7; D is possibly TRBD2 (5 bases). Trimming cost V 5 bases and J 5 bases, with 10 bases left between them. CDR3 length: 12 residues. Germline-derived CDR1 and CDR2 are SGHAT and FQNNGV. In DNA form, the CDR3 reads TGTGCCAGCAGCCTCCGGACTCACGAGCAGTACTTC. Translation gives CASSLRTHEQYF.

V gene TRBV7-9 combines with J gene TRBJ2-7; the D gene is possibly TRBD1 (5 bases). CDR3 length: 12 amino acids. The germline gives CDR1 SEHNR, CDR2 FQNEAQ (reference sequence). V was cut by 5 bases and J by 4 bases, with 9 bases left in between. The DNA of the CDR3 is TGTGCCAGCAGCATCGACAGTTACGAGCAGTACTTC. Translated: CASSIDSYEQYF.

This chain links TRBV4-3 with TRBJ2-7, with 10 bases fitting TRBD2. Germline CDR1 and CDR2: LGHNA and YSLEER. V trimming: 0 bases; J trimming: 3 bases; junction bases outside the gene matches: 8. There are 17 residues in the CDR3. Here the CDR3 reads CASSQDPGLATYYEQYF. DNA for the CDR3: TGCGCCAGCAGCCAAGACCCGGGACTAGCGACCTACTACGAGCAGTACTTC.

V is TRBV19 and J is TRBJ2-7; TRBD1 aligns across 8 bases. Germline V gene sequence: CDR1 LNHDA, CDR2 SQIVND (reference sequence). The CDR3 covers 13 residues. V shed 5 bases, J shed 3 bases, and the junction held 3 bases outside the gene matches. The CDR3 here is CASSEDRGYEQYF. The CDR3 region has the DNA TGTGCCAGTAGTGAAGACAGGGGCTACGAGCAGTACTTC.

V is TRBV27 and J is TRBJ2-6, with 7 nucleotides matching TRBD1. CDR3 length: 15 residues. The V and J ends lost 8 bases and 2 bases, in that order; junction bases with no gene match: 6. Per the germline V gene, CDR1 is MNHEY and CDR2 is SMNVEV (reference sequence). The CDR3 sequence: CASSRGGAGANVLTF. In DNA, the CDR3 is TGTGCCAGCTCCCGAGGGGGCGCTGGGGCCAACGTCCTGACTTTC.

The gene calls are TRBV18 and TRBJ2-7; 9 nucleotides agree with TRBD1. The CDR3 sequence is 18 residues long. CDR1 is KGHSH and CDR2 is LQKENI in the germline V gene. V lost 3 bases to trimming and J lost 4 bases; unmatched junction nucleotides: 16. CDR3 protein: CASSPPDQPTGGIYEQYF. The CDR3, as DNA: TGTGCCAGCTCACCCCCCGACCAACCGACAGGGGGTATATACGAGCAGTACTTC.

The CDR3 sequence: CASSIMGQVLNQPQHF. The CDR3 DNA sequence: TGTGCCAGTAGTATTATGGGACAGGTGCTAAATCAGCCCCAGCATTTT. The chain couples TRBV19 to TRBJ1-5; 8 nucleotides match TRBD1. Germline V gene sequence: CDR1 LNHDA, CDR2 SQIVND (reference sequence). This CDR3 has 16 residues. V shed 3 bases and J 4 bases; nucleotides not matched to a gene: 8.

This clone came up once. This chain uses TRBV19 with TRBJ1-5; 10 nucleotides align to TRBD1. J gave up 1 base and V 9 bases, and 6 bases lay outside the gene matches. Germline V gives CDR1 LNHDA, CDR2 SQIVND (reference sequence). The CDR3 covers 15 residues. CDR3 region: CASLPGQGSNQPQHF. The CDR3 DNA reads TGTGCCAGCCTACCGGGACAGGGGAGCAATCAGCCCCAGCATTTT.

Here the CDR3 DNA reads TGTGCCAGCAGCTTAGGACAGACTGTGAACACTGAAGCTTTCTTT. It yields the protein CASSLGQTVNTEAFF. The chain carries TRBV11-2 and TRBJ1-1; D may be TRBD1 (5 bases). In germline, CDR1 is SGHAT, CDR2 FQNNGV. Trimming took 1 base from V and 0 from J, leaving 9 bases between them. The CDR3 has 15 amino acids.

On this clone itself: At one of its ends the junction is not consistent with the germline gene, which may arise from a read error. The chain employs TRBV7-9 and TRBJ2-7; 8 nucleotides line up with TRBD1. CDR3 length: 11 residues. Germline CDR1 SEHNR, CDR2 FQNEAQ (reference sequence). CDR3 protein: CSSRQGNEQYF. CDR3 DNA sequence: TGTTCCAGCAGACAGGGGAACGAGCAGTACTTC.

The J gene is TRBJ2-5, the V gene TRBV9; D possibly corresponds to TRBD1 (5 bases). The germline CDR1 and CDR2 sequences are SGDLS and YYNGEE. The V end was cut by 4 bases, the J end by 5 bases, with 12 bases between. There are 13 residues in the CDR3. The CDR3 here is CASSQRGRETQYF. The CDR3 DNA is TGTGCCAGCAGCCAAAGGGGAAGGGAGACCCAGTACTTC.

This chain uses TRBV5-1 with TRBJ2-2; 7 bases match TRBD1. V was pared by 0 bases and J by 7 bases, with 18 bases of the junction left unmatched. This CDR3 has 19 residues. Germline assignment: CDR1 SGHRS and CDR2 YFSETQ. The CDR3 sequence is CASSLVDWRSRGFGGELFF. The DNA of the CDR3 is TGCGCCAGCAGCTTGGTCGATTGGAGATCCAGGGGGTTTGGCGGGGAGCTGTTTTTT. The full variable domain, with the rest looked up from reference TRBV5-1 and TRBJ2-2, is KAGVTQTPRYLIKTRGQQVTLSCSPISGHRSVSWYQQTPGQGLQFLFEYFSETQRNKGNFPGRFSGRQFSNSRSEMNVSTLELGDSALYLCASSLVDWRSRGFGGELFFGEGSRLTVL.

This clone was found a few times. The V and J genes are TRBV7-2 and TRBJ2-3; 7 bases agree with TRBD1. The CDR3 extends over 14 amino acids. V dropped 1 base and J dropped 4; count of bases not matched to a gene: 2. The germline V gene encodes CDR1 SGHTA and CDR2 FQGNSA. This chain's CDR3 is CASSLEGASDTQYF. The DNA of the CDR3 is TGTGCCAGCAGCTTAGAGGGGGCATCAGATACGCAGTATTTT.

The chain employs TRBV7-9 and TRBJ2-3; D gene ambiguous. The CDR3 contains 11 residues. Deletions cut 4 bases from V and 6 bases from J, with 5 bases between. CDR1 is SEHNR and CDR2 is FQNEAQ in the germline V gene (reference sequence). The CDR3 region is CASSYSDTQYF. CDR3 sequence (DNA): TGTGCCAGCAGCTACAGTGATACGCAGTATTTT.

This chain joins TRBV25-1 and TRBJ2-1; D perhaps matches TRBD1 (5 bases). CDR3 length: 14 amino acids. V gave up 4 bases and J gave up 5 bases, with 12 bases separating them. The germline gives CDR1 MGHDK, CDR2 SYGVNS. CDR3 residues: CASSGQSNDNEQFF. The CDR3 nucleotides are TGTGCCAGCAGTGGACAGAGTAATGACAATGAGCAGTTCTTC.

This clone appeared a single time. This sequence joins TRBV4-1 and TRBJ1-2; TRBD1 aligns across 8 bases. Looked up from germline, CDR1 is MGHRA and CDR2 is YSYEKL. This CDR3 comprises 16 residues. V was clipped by 2 bases and J by 8 bases; unmatched bases: 13. CDR3 DNA: TGCGCCAGCAGCCAACCTGGACAGGGCTTGTCAGGAGGCTACACCTTC. Translated: CASSQPGQGLSGGYTF.

Only one count was recorded for this clone. This chain joins TRBV20-1 and TRBJ2-3; perhaps TRBD2 as D (5 bases). The V gene's germline CDR1 is DFQATT and CDR2 SNEGSKA (reference sequence). The CDR3 sequence is 11 residues long. Trimming shortened V by 3 bases and J by 8 bases, and 9 bases separated the two germline ends. As DNA, the CDR3 is TGCAGTGCTAGGGATGGGAGTACGCAGTATTTT. This translates into CSARDGSTQYF.

The chain has TRBV5-1 and TRBJ2-2, with 8 bases that match TRBD2. CDR1 is SGHRS and CDR2 is YFSETQ in the germline V gene. J gave up 4 bases and V 0 bases, and 2 bases lay outside the gene matches. This CDR3 has 15 amino acids. CDR3 residues: CASSLGLAGTGELFF. CDR3 DNA: TGCGCCAGCAGCTTGGGCCTAGCGGGCACCGGGGAGCTGTTTTTT.

The rearrangement uses TRBV28 and TRBJ1-5, with a possible D match to TRBD1 (6 bases). The V gene lost 6 bases and the J gene lost 0 bases, with 12 bases spanning the gap. The germline CDR1 and CDR2 sequences are MDHEN and SYDVKM. The CDR3 covers 15 residues. CDR3 nucleotides: TGTGCCAGCAGCCCCGGGACAAGTAGCAATCAGCCCCAGCATTTT. Protein sequence: CASSPGTSSNQPQHF.

J is TRBJ1-5 and V is TRBV19, with D perhaps matching TRBD1 (6 bases). Between the trimmed V and J ends, which lost 3 bases and 1 base, there was a span of 13 bases. Germline V gene lookup returns CDR1 LNHDA and CDR2 SQIVND (reference sequence). The CDR3 is 16 residues long. The CDR3 nucleotides read TGTGCCAGTAGTATGCAGGGGATTGGGAGCAATCAGCCCCAGCATTTT. Amino acid sequence: CASSMQGIGSNQPQHF.

The rearrangement links TRBV14 to TRBJ2-7; TRBD2 agrees at 14 bases. Germline-derived CDR1 and CDR2 are SGHDN and FVKESK. The J segment lost 2 bases and the V segment lost 3 bases, leaving 3 bases of the junction unmatched. The CDR3 is made up of 16 amino acids. The CDR3 DNA sequence: TGTGCCAGCAGCCAGGGACTAGCGGGGGTTACCTACGAGCAGTACTTC. Translated, it gives CASSQGLAGVTYEQYF.